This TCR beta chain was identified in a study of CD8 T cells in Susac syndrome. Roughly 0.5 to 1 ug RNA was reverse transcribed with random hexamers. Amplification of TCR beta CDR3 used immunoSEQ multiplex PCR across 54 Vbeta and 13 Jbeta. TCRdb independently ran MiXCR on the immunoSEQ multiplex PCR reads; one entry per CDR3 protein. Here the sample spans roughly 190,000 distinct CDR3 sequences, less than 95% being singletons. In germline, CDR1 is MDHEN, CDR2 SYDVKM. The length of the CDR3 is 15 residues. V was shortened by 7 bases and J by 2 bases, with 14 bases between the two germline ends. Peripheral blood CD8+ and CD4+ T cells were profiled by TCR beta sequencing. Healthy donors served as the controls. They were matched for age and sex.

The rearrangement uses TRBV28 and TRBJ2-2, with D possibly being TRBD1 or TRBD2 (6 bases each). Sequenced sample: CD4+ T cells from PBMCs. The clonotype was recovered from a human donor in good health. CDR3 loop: CASKARGENTGELFF. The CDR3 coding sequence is TGTGCCAGCAAAGCTAGGGGGGAAAACACCGGGGAGCTGTTTTTT. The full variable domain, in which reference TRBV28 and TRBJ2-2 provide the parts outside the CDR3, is DVKVTQSSRYLVKRTGEKVFLECVQDMDHENMFWYRQDPGLGLRLIYFSYDVKMKEKGDIPEGYSVSREKKERFSLILESASTNQTSMYLCASKARGENTGELFFGEGSRLTVL.